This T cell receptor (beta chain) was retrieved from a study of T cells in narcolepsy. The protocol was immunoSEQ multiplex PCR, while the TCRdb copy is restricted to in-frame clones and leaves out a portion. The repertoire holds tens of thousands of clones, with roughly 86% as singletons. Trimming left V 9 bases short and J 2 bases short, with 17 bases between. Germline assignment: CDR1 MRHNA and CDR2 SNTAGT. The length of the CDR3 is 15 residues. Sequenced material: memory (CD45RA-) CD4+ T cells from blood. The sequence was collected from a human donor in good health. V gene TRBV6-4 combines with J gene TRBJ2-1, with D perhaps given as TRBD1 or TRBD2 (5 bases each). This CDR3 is CASSPGTQTYNEQFF. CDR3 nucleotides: TGTGCCAGTTCACCGGGGACCCAGACCTACAATGAGCAGTTCTTC.